Listed here are 17 T cell receptor beta chains from one sample, sequenced in a study of cytomegalovirus exposure and HLA in healthy donors. With 60 Vbeta and 13 Jbeta primers, the PCR was carried out. TCRdb keeps only in-frame clones here, not all; method: immunoSEQ multiplex PCR. The profile covers some 180,000 clones, with about 12% appearing a single time and approximately 8.3% taken by the ten largest. Sequences were obtained from PBMCs. The receptors were gathered from a man in his forties or fifties in good health and CMV-seropositive.

The V call is TRBV5-4, the J call TRBJ2-1, with 7 bases identical to TRBD1. The CDR3 sequence is 15 residues long. V shed 0 bases, J shed 0 bases, and the junction held 0 bases outside the gene matches. Germline loops: CDR1 SGHNT, CDR2 YYREEE (reference sequence). In DNA form, the CDR3 reads TGTGCCAGCAGCTTGGGGACAGGCTCCTACAATGAGCAGTTCTTC. It specifies CASSLGTGSYNEQFF.

The chain combines TRBV11-3 with TRBJ1-4; TRBD1 matches at 7 bases. The CDR3 is 16 residues long. CDR1 and CDR2 (germline): SGHNT, YENEEA. Trimming cost V 5 bases and J 2 bases; bases outside gene matches: 8. CDR3 nucleotides: TGTGCCAGCAGCCCCGGACAGGCGGGGACTAATGAAAAACTGTTTTTT. Protein: CASSPGQAGTNEKLFF.

The J gene is TRBJ2-3, the V gene TRBV5-6, with 12 positions matching TRBD2. Germline CDR1 SGHDT, CDR2 YYEEEE. J gave up 7 bases and V 7 bases, and 4 bases lay outside the gene matches. This CDR3 contains 13 residues. In DNA form, the CDR3 reads TGTGCCAGCGCACTAGCGGGGGGCCATACGCAGTATTTT. Translated, it gives CASALAGGHTQYF.

This clone has just a few counts. This CDR3 reads CASSPRTGAGELFF. For the CDR3, the DNA is TGTGCCAGCAGCCCCCGGACAGGGGCCGGGGAGCTGTTTTTT. The chain links TRBV14 to TRBJ2-2, with TRBD1 matching over 9 bases. Per germline, CDR1 SGHDN and CDR2 FVKESK. The length of the CDR3 is 14 residues. J lost 6 bases, V lost 4 bases, and 3 bases had no gene match.

The sample holds a few counts of this clone. This sequence joins TRBV5-1 and TRBJ2-6; no firm D call. The CDR3 is made up of 15 amino acids. V was cut by 2 bases and J by 1 base, with 7 bases left in between. Per germline, CDR1 SGHRS and CDR2 YFSETQ. CDR3 in DNA: TGCGCCAGCAGCTTCGGCGGTTCTGGGGCCAACGTCCTGACTTTC. Translating gives CASSFGGSGANVLTF.

This clone appeared a few times. The CDR3 is CASSGQGDYEQYF. CDR3 sequence (DNA): TGTGCCAGCAGTGGACAGGGGGACTACGAGCAGTACTTC. This chain joins TRBV2 and TRBJ2-7, with TRBD1 identical over 9 bases. This CDR3 has 13 amino acids. The J segment lost 3 bases and the V segment lost 4 bases, leaving 1 base of the junction unmatched. Per the germline V gene, CDR1 is SNHLY and CDR2 is FYNNEI.

The chain joins TRBV7-3 to TRBJ2-1; tentative D call: TRBD2 (5 bases). The V end lost 2 bases, the J end lost 5 bases, and 10 bases lay between the germline ends. In germline, CDR1 is SGHTA, CDR2 FQGTGA. The CDR3 has 14 amino acids. The CDR3: CASSLDPGNNEQFF. As DNA, the CDR3 is TGTGCCAGCAGCTTAGATCCGGGGAACAATGAGCAGTTCTTC. Combining the CDR3 with reference TRBV7-3 and TRBJ2-1 gives the whole variable domain GAGVSQTPSNKVTEKGKYVELRCDPISGHTALYWYRQSLGQGPEFLIYFQGTGAADDSGLPNDRFFAVRPEGSVSTLKIQRTERGDSAVYLCASSLDPGNNEQFFGPGTRLTVL.

This clone was detected a few times. The V and J genes are TRBV28 and TRBJ1-2, with D uncertain. Germline V gives CDR1 MDHEN, CDR2 SYDVKM. The CDR3 has 12 amino acids. The ends were cut back, 2 bases at V and 4 bases at J, with 5 bases in the middle. The CDR3 DNA reads TGTGCCAGCAGTTTAAGTAGCTATGGCTACACCTTC. Protein product: CASSLSSYGYTF.

In this sample, this clone turned up a few times. The J gene is TRBJ2-7, the V gene TRBV2, with a weak D call TRBD2 (5 bases). The ends were cut back, 5 bases at V and 5 bases at J, with 13 bases in the middle. Germline V lookup: CDR1 SNHLY, CDR2 FYNNEI. The CDR3 spans 13 residues. The CDR3 sequence is CASSLSNGDEQYF. The CDR3 DNA reads TGTGCCAGCAGTCTGAGTAACGGGGACGAGCAGTACTTC.

Comment on this clone: This sample includes further DNA sequences coding for the same CDR3. The chain is built from TRBV5-1 and TRBJ2-3; 7 positions match TRBD1. This CDR3 is built from 15 residues. V shed 0 bases and J 2 bases; nucleotides not matched to a gene: 3. Germline CDR1 and CDR2: SGHRS and YFSETQ. The CDR3 nucleotides read TGCGCCAGCAGCTTGGGACAGGGATACACAGATACGCAGTATTTT. Its translation is CASSLGQGYTDTQYF.

This chain uses TRBV28 with TRBJ2-3; D is unresolved. The CDR3 loop spans 15 amino acids. Trimming stripped 10 bases from V and 2 bases from J, with 19 bases between. Per germline, CDR1 MDHEN and CDR2 SYDVKM. This CDR3 reads CATISLLAATDTQYF. For the CDR3, the DNA is TGTGCCACCATTTCCCTCCTGGCGGCCACAGATACGCAGTATTTT.

By its share, this clone is medium-sized. The V and J genes are TRBV4-3 and TRBJ1-5; 8 nucleotides line up with TRBD1. Losses at the gene ends were 0 bases for V and 7 bases for J; bases not matched to a gene: 5. CDR3 length equals 15 residues. CDR1 and CDR2 (germline): LGHNA, YSLEER. The DNA for the CDR3 is TGCGCCAGCAGCCAAGAGAGGACAGGGCAACAGCCCCAGCATTTT. Protein sequence: CASSQERTGQQPQHF.

V usage is TRBV7-2 and J usage is TRBJ1-2; D may be TRBD1 (5 bases). This CDR3 comprises 15 residues. V gave up 5 bases and J gave up 0 bases, with 13 bases separating them. Looked up from germline, CDR1 is SGHTA and CDR2 is FQGNSA. DNA of the CDR3: TGTGCCAGCAGCGTTCCAGGGCCAGCTAACTATGGCTACACCTTC. This sequence encodes CASSVPGPANYGYTF.

The chain joins TRBV5-4 to TRBJ2-2, with 14 bases that match TRBD2. From germline, CDR1 is SGHNT and CDR2 YYREEE (reference sequence). CDR3 length: 15 amino acids. The trim removed 5 bases at V and 7 bases at J, leaving 4 bases unmatched. The CDR3 reads CASSGTSGGDGELFF. CDR3 coding DNA: TGTGCCAGCAGTGGGACTAGCGGGGGAGACGGGGAGCTGTTTTTT.

This clone showed up just a few times. This chain connects TRBV5-4 to TRBJ1-1, with D tentatively TRBD1 (5 bases). The CDR3 has 15 amino acids. CDR1 SGHNT and CDR2 YYREEE come from the germline V gene (reference sequence). The V gene lost 4 bases and the J gene lost 1 base, with 14 bases spanning the gap. The CDR3 DNA sequence: TGTGCCAGCAGCGCGAGGTCAGGGTCGAACACTGAAGCTTTCTTT. Translation: CASSARSGSNTEAFF.

This clone was detected only a few times. The CDR3 DNA reads as TGTGCCAGCTCACTACTAACTAGCGGGCAAGGCACAGATACGCAGTATTTT. Its protein product is CASSLLTSGQGTDTQYF. The chain links TRBV18 to TRBJ2-3; 9 positions agree with TRBD2. Germline V gene lookup returns CDR1 KGHSH and CDR2 LQKENI. Unmatched junction bases numbered 9, after V lost 4 bases and J lost 1 base. CDR3 length equals 17 residues.

The chain is built from TRBV5-4 and TRBJ2-7, with D possibly matching TRBD2 (5 bases). Germline values: CDR1 SGHNT, CDR2 YYREEE (reference sequence). V was trimmed by 1 base and J by 6 bases, leaving 17 bases between them. This CDR3 has 15 residues. CDR3 in amino acids: CASSLPSGGRSEQYF. For the CDR3, the DNA is TGTGCCAGCAGCTTGCCCAGCGGTGGTAGGTCCGAGCAGTACTTC.